This T cell receptor (beta chain) was documented in a study of T-cell reconstitution after alpha-beta-depleted transplantation in children. This CDR3 is built from 16 residues. Trimming at V came to 4 bases and at J to 2 bases, leaving 8 bases not matched to a gene. Germline V gene data show CDR1 as SEHNR and CDR2 as FQNEAQ (reference sequence). The TCRbeta library incorporated unique molecular identifiers. Via MiXCR, TCRdb re-called the PCR reads, giving one row per CDR3 protein. Among 330,000 or so distinct CDR3 sequences listed, about 9.3% were seen once. This specimen consisted of PBMCs from the stem cell graft donor, obtained from the stem cell graft. This clonotype was sampled from a human donor who donated a stem cell graft to a child with acute lymphoblastic leukemia. The chain joins TRBV7-9 to TRBJ2-3; 8 nucleotides agree with TRBD1. DNA of the CDR3: TGTGCCAGCAGCTCCGGTTGGGACAGGATCACAGATACGCAGTATTTT. This encodes CASSSGWDRITDTQYF.